The 10 T cell receptor beta chains below all came from one sample that was sequenced in a study of follicular helper T cells after annual influenza vaccination listed by TCRdb under 2017. Read against the paper, the sample's time point label means: 2015-2016 season, 7 days after influenza vaccination. Library creation used the immunoSEQ multiplex PCR assay. The clones in this table, taken by TCRdb from immuneACCESS, are in-frame only. Not every clone is retained; where verified, under half of the shortfall comes from an unresolved V gene, and the cause of the rest is unknown. The sample includes about 9,700 clones, with roughly 85% observed a single time. The ten largest account for 0.3% to 0.45% of the sample. This material consisted of CXCR5- memory CD4+ T cells sorted from blood, taken 7 days after influenza vaccination. Read against the paper, the sample's cell subset or site label means: CXCR5- memory CD4 T cells. Receptor source: an adult who received the influenza vaccine.

The rearrangement uses TRBV5-1 and TRBJ2-6; TRBD1 aligns across 9 bases. The germline V gene encodes CDR1 SGHRS and CDR2 YFSETQ. The CDR3 extends over 19 amino acids. J was trimmed by 1 base and V by 1 base; bases with no gene match: 9. In DNA form, the CDR3 reads TGCGCCAGCAGCTTGATCCATGGGACAGGGAAGTCTGGGGCCAACGTCCTGACTTTC. It yields the protein CASSLIHGTGKSGANVLTF.

The chain combines TRBV28 with TRBJ2-5; D possibly matches TRBD1 or TRBD2 (6 bases each). The V gene's germline CDR1 is MDHEN and CDR2 SYDVKM. Trimming shortened V by 2 bases and J by 1 base, and 14 bases separated the two germline ends. The CDR3 is 16 amino acids. Here the CDR3 reads CASSLHLRDIQETQYF. In DNA form, the CDR3 reads TGTGCCAGCAGTTTACACTTGCGGGACATCCAAGAGACCCAGTACTTC.

CDR3 amino acids: CASRVLGSPLHF. CDR3 DNA: TGTGCCAGCAGGGTCCTGGGGTCACCCCTCCACTTT. The J gene is TRBJ1-6, the V gene TRBV28, with D uncertain. The germline gives CDR1 MDHEN, CDR2 SYDVKM. This CDR3 is built from 12 residues. With 6 bases removed from V and 10 bases from J, the gap between germline ends came to 10 bases.

The rearrangement uses TRBV7-7 and TRBJ2-7, with TRBD2 identical over 7 bases. The CDR3 consists of 14 residues. Germline-derived CDR1 and CDR2 are SSHAT and FNYEAQ (reference sequence). J lost 3 bases, V lost 5 bases, and 7 bases had no gene match. The CDR3 DNA is TGTGCCAGCAGCCCCGCTCCTAGCGGCTACGAGCAGTACTTC. Translation gives CASSPAPSGYEQYF.

This clone turned up a few times. V usage is TRBV5-5 and J usage is TRBJ2-3; TRBD1 matches at 7 bases. The CDR3 is made up of 13 amino acids. Germline-derived CDR1 and CDR2 are SGHKS and YYEKEE (reference sequence). J gave up 3 bases and V 7 bases, and 5 bases lay outside the gene matches. CDR3 loop: CASQGDPTDTQYF. The DNA for the CDR3 is TGTGCCAGCCAGGGGGATCCTACAGATACGCAGTATTTT. The variable domain in full, with the rest retrieved from reference TRBV5-5 and TRBJ2-3, is DAGVTQSPTHLIKTRGQQVTLRCSPISGHKSVSWYQQVLGQGPQFIFQYYEKEERGRGNFPDRFSARQFPNYSSELNVNALLLGDSALYLCASQGDPTDTQYFGPGTRLTVL.

The chain is built from TRBV9 and TRBJ2-2; D not certain. The CDR3 covers 13 residues. V was pared by 0 bases and J by 7 bases, with 7 bases between. CDR1 is SGDLS, CDR2 YYNGEE, per germline. The CDR3 loop is CASSVVESGELFF. DNA for the CDR3: TGTGCCAGCAGCGTAGTTGAGAGCGGGGAGCTGTTTTTT.

The V and J genes are TRBV6-5 and TRBJ2-5, with 9 bases aligning to TRBD1. Losses at the gene ends were 6 bases for V and 5 bases for J; bases not matched to a gene: 10. The CDR3 totals 15 residues. Germline V gene data show CDR1 as MNHEY and CDR2 as SVGAGI. CDR3 sequence reads: CASRDPGTGTETQYF. For the CDR3, the DNA is TGTGCCAGCAGAGACCCCGGGACAGGGACCGAGACCCAGTACTTC.

This chain joins TRBV5-4 and TRBJ2-7, with 8 bases matching TRBD2. The CDR3 is 16 amino acids. J was trimmed by 3 bases and V by 0 bases; bases with no gene match: 8. Germline assignment: CDR1 SGHNT and CDR2 YYREEE (reference sequence). CDR3: CASSLEGGGGNYEQYF. Here the CDR3 DNA reads TGTGCCAGCAGCTTGGAGGGTGGCGGGGGGAACTACGAGCAGTACTTC. Based on the CDR3 plus reference TRBV5-4 and TRBJ2-7, the full variable domain is ETGVTQSPTHLIKTRGQQVTLRCSSQSGHNTVSWYQQALGQGPQFIFQYYREEENGRGNFPPRFSGLQFPNYSSELNVNALELDDSALYLCASSLEGGGGNYEQYFGPGTRLTVT.

This clone has a handful of counts. The rearrangement uses TRBV19 and TRBJ1-5; 8 bases map to TRBD1. The length of the CDR3 is 14 residues. Germline lookup yields CDR1 LNHDA and CDR2 SQIVND (reference sequence). V lost 7 bases, J lost 4 bases, and 6 bases stayed unmatched. CDR3 loop: CASNLGQGNQPQHF. CDR3 nucleotides: TGTGCCAGTAATTTAGGACAGGGAAATCAGCCCCAGCATTTT.

The J gene is TRBJ1-1, the V gene TRBV7-6; D remains unclear. Trimming left V 3 bases short and J 2 bases short, with 13 bases between. Germline V gene sequence: CDR1 SGHVS, CDR2 FNYEAQ. The CDR3 is 15 amino acids. The chain's CDR3 is CASSFSRRVNTEAFF. DNA of the CDR3: TGTGCCAGCAGCTTCTCACGTCGGGTAAACACTGAAGCTTTCTTT.